This section outlines one T cell receptor beta chain sequence together with its context. Antigen: not known. This sequence may be a read error, since a much larger clone differs from it by one base. This sample was taken from a study of T-cell memory formation after mild COVID-19. A single record per CDR3 protein comes from TCRdb applying MiXCR to the 5' RACE reads. The sample records just over 350,000 distinct CDR3 sequences, 14% being singletons. Study outcomes and limitations: Clones contracting day 15 to 85 were balanced CD4/CD8; later expanders leaned CD4+.

Germline V gene sequence: CDR1 SGHKS, CDR2 YYEKEE (reference sequence). The CDR3 runs to 14 residues. The V segment lost 4 bases and the J segment 0 bases; nucleotides outside the gene matches: 2. The origin of this receptor is a young man who had mild COVID-19 (a few samples of this study predate the infection). Cell type and time point are not known. This sequence joins TRBV5-5 and TRBJ1-1; 8 bases fit TRBD1. Sequencing used PBMCs or a T cell subset sorted from them (not recorded which). CDR3 sequence reads: CASSLTGVNTEAFF. The CDR3 DNA follows: TGTGCCAGCAGCCTGACAGGGGTGAACACTGAAGCTTTCTTT.